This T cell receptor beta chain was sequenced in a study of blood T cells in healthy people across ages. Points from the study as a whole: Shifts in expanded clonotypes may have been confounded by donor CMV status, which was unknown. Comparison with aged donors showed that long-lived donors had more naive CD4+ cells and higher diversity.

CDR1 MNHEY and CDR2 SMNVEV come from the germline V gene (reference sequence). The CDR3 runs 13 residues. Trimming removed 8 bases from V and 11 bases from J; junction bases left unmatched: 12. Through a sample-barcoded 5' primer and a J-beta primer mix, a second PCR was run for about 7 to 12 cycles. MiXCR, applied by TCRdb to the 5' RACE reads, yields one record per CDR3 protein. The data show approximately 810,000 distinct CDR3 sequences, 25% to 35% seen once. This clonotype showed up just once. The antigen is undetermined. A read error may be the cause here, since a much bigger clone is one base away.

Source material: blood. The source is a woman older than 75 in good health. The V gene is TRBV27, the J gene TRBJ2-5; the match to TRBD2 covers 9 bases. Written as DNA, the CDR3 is TGTGCCAGCCCGGCGGGGGGGCCTAAGGAGCAGTACTTC. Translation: CASPAGGPKEQYF.